This TCR beta chain came from a study of T cell changes during pregnancy in multiple sclerosis. The J segment lost 3 bases and the V segment lost 3 bases, leaving 0 bases of the junction unmatched. Germline CDR1 SEHNR, CDR2 FQNEAQ (reference sequence). CDR3 length: 14 residues. Sequencing used immunoSEQ multiplex PCR; TCRdb keeps in-frame clones, though not all of them. The data show about 68,000 clones, about 89% seen once. The origin of this receptor is a female donor with multiple sclerosis, enrolled in a pregnancy study. The chain combines TRBV7-9 with TRBJ2-3; 10 nucleotides line up with TRBD2. The specimen comprised peripheral blood, sampled in the second trimester of pregnancy. CDR3 region: CASSFSGGTDTQYF. In DNA form, the CDR3 reads TGTGCCAGCAGCTTTAGCGGGGGGACAGATACGCAGTATTTT.